This T cell receptor beta chain was recorded in a study of T cell responses to AZD1222 COVID-19 vaccine. Some clones are missing from TCRdb's copy, which holds only in-frame ones; the method was immunoSEQ multiplex PCR. The data contain 100,000 to 150,000 clones, about 89% of them singletons. This CDR3 spans 15 amino acids. Per the germline V gene, CDR1 is SGHDT and CDR2 is YYEEEE. Between the trimmed V and J ends, which lost 3 bases and 2 bases, there was a span of 14 bases. The receptor's source is an adult in good health. Specimen: peripheral blood, collected on day 0 of MenACWY control vaccination. The chain combines TRBV5-6 with TRBJ1-2; possible D gene TRBD1, 5 bases. In DNA, the CDR3 is TGTGCCAGCAGCTCAGGCCCGACAGTGAACTATGGCTACACCTTC. Amino acid sequence: CASSSGPTVNYGYTF.